The 25 T cell receptor beta chains given below trace back to one sample, sequenced in a study of PD-1 blockade in classical Hodgkin lymphoma (dated by TCRdb to the early 2020s). The time point tag for this specimen amounts to: cycle 1 day 1 (C1D1), immediately before nivolumab initiation. Every trial patient had relapsed after autologous stem cell transplantation, and cohorts A, B and C differed in prior brentuximab vedotin exposure. Libraries were built with the immunoSEQ multiplex PCR assay. Sourced from immuneACCESS, this table was stored by TCRdb with only in-frame sequences that have V and J called. A share of the clones is absent; for the studies checked, an unresolved V gene accounts for under half, and the remainder has no known explanation. The sample includes over 10,000 clones, with around 77% observed a single time. Clones ranked in the top ten supply approximately 26% of the sample.

The specimen comprised peripheral blood mononuclear cells (PBMCs), sampled at baseline. The receptors were sampled from a human donor with classical Hodgkin lymphoma.

The rearrangement uses TRBV9 and TRBJ2-2, with 10 bases fitting TRBD2. Germline-derived CDR1 and CDR2 are SGDLS and YYNGEE. The CDR3 is 17 amino acids. J lost 1 base, V lost 5 bases, and 8 bases had no gene match. The CDR3 DNA sequence: TGTGCCAGCAGTTACGTTAGGACTAGCGGGAACACCGGGGAGCTGTTTTTT. It translates to CASSYVRTSGNTGELFF.

The chain carries TRBV15 and TRBJ2-7; 7 bases align to TRBD2. CDR1 LNHNV and CDR2 YYDKDF come from the germline V gene (reference sequence). CDR3 length equals 13 residues. V lost 2 bases and J lost 6; bases outside the gene matches: 4. CDR3 in amino acids: CATSRQGGSEQYF. CDR3 coding DNA: TGTGCCACCAGCAGACAGGGCGGGAGCGAGCAGTACTTC.

V and J are TRBV20-1 and TRBJ1-1; D is ambiguous. The CDR3 spans 11 residues. Germline loops: CDR1 DFQATT, CDR2 SNEGSKA (reference sequence). V lost 7 bases and J 2 bases, leaving 8 bases between the germline ends. The CDR3 protein is CSVAGNTEAFF. The CDR3 DNA reads TGCAGTGTAGCGGGTAACACTGAAGCTTTCTTT.

The V call is TRBV4-3, the J call TRBJ2-5, with D possibly being TRBD1 or TRBD2 (6 bases each). Germline CDR1 LGHNA, CDR2 YSLEER. V lost 0 bases and J lost 5, with 13 bases in between. The length of the CDR3 is 15 residues. The CDR3 DNA is TGCGCCAGCAGCCAAGATCTCGGGGGCGGGGAGACCCAGTACTTC. The encoded protein is CASSQDLGGGETQYF.

The gene calls are TRBV27 and TRBJ2-7, with 9 bases aligning to TRBD2. The CDR3 is 15 residues long. The junction had 6 bases not matched to a gene; V was cut back by 5 bases and J by 1 base. In germline, CDR1 is MNHEY, CDR2 SMNVEV (reference sequence). CDR3 in DNA: TGTGCCAGCAGTGCCATAGCGGGGGAGTCCTACGAGCAGTACGTC. It codes for CASSAIAGESYEQYV.

The chain combines TRBV7-2 with TRBJ2-1; 13 bases map to TRBD2. The CDR3 has 17 residues. The trim removed 4 bases at V and 7 bases at J, leaving 10 bases unmatched. Germline V gives CDR1 SGHTA, CDR2 FQGNSA. This CDR3 is CASSSLGTSGIANEQFF. The CDR3 nucleotides read TGTGCCAGCAGCTCCCTCGGGACTAGCGGGATAGCTAATGAGCAGTTCTTC.

This chain connects TRBV18 to TRBJ2-6; possible D gene TRBD1, 5 bases. This CDR3 region has 16 residues. Germline loops: CDR1 KGHSH, CDR2 LQKENI. V was cut by 2 bases and J by 4 bases, with 12 bases left in between. The CDR3 here is CASSPTRARGANVLTF. As DNA, the CDR3 is TGTGCCAGCTCACCAACCAGGGCGAGGGGGGCCAACGTCCTGACTTTC.

The V and J genes are TRBV27 and TRBJ1-6; D not certain. V was shortened by 3 bases and J by 10 bases, with 13 bases between the two germline ends. Germline values: CDR1 MNHEY, CDR2 SMNVEV (reference sequence). The CDR3 spans 14 residues. The CDR3 sequence: CASSLEQYGSPLHF. The CDR3 DNA reads TGTGCCAGCAGTTTGGAACAGTACGGATCACCCCTCCACTTT.

This chain joins TRBV6-4 and TRBJ2-2; no clear D. CDR1 and CDR2 from the germline V gene are MRHNA and SNTAGT. Trimming cost V 0 bases and J 4 bases, with 3 bases left between them. The CDR3 totals 13 residues. The CDR3 region is CASSDSGTGELFF. The CDR3 DNA reads as TGTGCCAGCAGTGACTCAGGCACCGGGGAGCTGTTTTTT.

The rearrangement uses TRBV11-2 and TRBJ2-7, with no clear D. V lost 1 base and J lost 10, with 11 bases in between. CDR1 is SGHAT and CDR2 is FQNNGV in the germline V gene. The CDR3 runs to 12 residues. The CDR3 nucleotides read TGTGCCAGCAGCTTAGTGGCCACCGCCCAGTACTTC. This translates into CASSLVATAQYF.

The J gene is TRBJ2-7, the V gene TRBV28; 11 bases map to TRBD2. CDR1 and CDR2 (germline): MDHEN, SYDVKM. V was pared by 7 bases and J by 2 bases, with 7 bases of the junction left unmatched. The CDR3 loop spans 15 amino acids. The chain's CDR3 is CASTLDSGRAYEQYF. As DNA, the CDR3 is TGTGCCAGCACCCTGGATAGCGGGAGGGCCTACGAGCAGTACTTC.

The chain joins TRBV12-2 to TRBJ2-1; the table calls TRBD2, which could not be checked here. TRBV12-2 represents a pseudogene. CDR3 size: 17 residues. CDR3 nucleotides: TGTGCAAGTCGCTCCGGCGGGAGGCCGAGCTCCTACAATGAGCAGTTCTTC. It codes for CASRSGGRPSSYNEQFF.

This clone was detected only a few times. The chain joins TRBV9 to TRBJ2-1; unclear D gene. The length of the CDR3 is 15 residues. CDR1 is SGDLS and CDR2 is YYNGEE in the germline V gene. The V and J ends lost 3 bases and 0 bases respectively, with 10 bases between them. The CDR3 reads CASSDDASSYNEQFF. CDR3 DNA sequence: TGTGCCAGCAGCGACGACGCAAGCTCCTACAATGAGCAGTTCTTC. The variable domain in full, completed from reference TRBV9 and TRBJ2-1, reads DSGVTQTPKHLITATGQRVTLRCSPRSGDLSVYWYQQSLDQGLQFLIQYYNGEERAKGNILERFSAQQFPDLHSELNLSSLELGDSALYFCASSDDASSYNEQFFGPGTRLTVL.

This chain links TRBV20-1 with TRBJ1-1; no reliable D call. Germline assignment: CDR1 DFQATT and CDR2 SNEGSKA (reference sequence). The CDR3 has 11 residues. The CDR3 sequence is CRGTLNTEAFF. The CDR3 DNA reads as TGCAGGGGCACGTTGAACACTGAAGCTTTCTTT.

The chain has TRBV5-6 and TRBJ2-6; no firm D call. Trimming stripped 4 bases from V and 0 bases from J, with 11 bases between. The CDR3 has 16 amino acids. CDR1 is SGHDT and CDR2 is YYEEEE in the germline V gene. CDR3 coding DNA: TGTGCCAGCAGCCCCCCGCAAATCTCTGGGGCCAACGTCCTGACTTTC. Protein: CASSPPQISGANVLTF.

With respect to this clone: At one of its ends the junction is not consistent with the germline gene, which may arise from a read error. The chain recombines TRBV5-4 with TRBJ1-2; D gene unclear. Germline CDR1 is SGHNT and CDR2 is YYREEE (reference sequence). This CDR3 is built from 15 residues. DNA of the CDR3: TGCGCCAGCAGCCAAGGGAGGCTTTCCCGTAGTGGCTACACCTTC. Protein: CASSQGRLSRSGYTF.

The CDR3 is CATGVRNEAFF. CDR3 nucleotides: TGTGCCACGGGCGTCAGGAATGAAGCTTTCTTT. This chain joins TRBV10-3 and TRBJ1-1, with D uncertain. The CDR3 spans 11 residues. V was pared by 10 bases and J by 7 bases, with 13 bases between. Per the germline V gene, CDR1 is ENHRY and CDR2 is SYGVKD.

This clone has more than one count but fewer than ten. The rearrangement joins TRBV19 to TRBJ1-1; D is unresolved. The CDR3 is 13 residues long. Germline CDR1 and CDR2: LNHDA and SQIVND (reference sequence). V dropped 6 bases and J dropped 7 bases, with 15 bases sitting between them. The CDR3 DNA is TGTGCCAGTAGGATCGGTGGCAGCCTTGAAGCTTTCTTT. As protein: CASRIGGSLEAFF.

The V and J genes are TRBV5-8 and TRBJ1-3; 7 bases align to TRBD1. Germline trimming cut 0 bases from V and 4 bases from J; bases unmatched to any gene: 4. This CDR3 has 15 residues. Germline V gives CDR1 SGHTS, CDR2 YDEGEE. The CDR3 is CASSLETGYGNTIYF. The CDR3 region has the DNA TGTGCCAGCAGCTTGGAGACAGGGTACGGAAACACCATATATTTT.

This chain connects TRBV19 to TRBJ1-1; the D is unclear. Germline CDR1 and CDR2: LNHDA and SQIVND (reference sequence). The CDR3 spans 12 residues. The V end was cut by 4 bases, the J end by 0 bases, with 3 bases between. This CDR3 is CASSTLNTEAFF. The DNA of the CDR3 is TGTGCCAGTAGTACCCTGAACACTGAAGCTTTCTTT. The full variable domain, rest sourced from reference TRBV19 and TRBJ1-1, is DGGITQSPKYLFRKEGQNVTLSCEQNLNHDAMYWYRQDPGQGLRLIYYSQIVNDFQKGDIAEGYSVSREKKESFPLTVTSAQKNPTAFYLCASSTLNTEAFFGQGTRLTVV.

The chain couples TRBV30 to TRBJ2-7; tentatively, D is TRBD1 (6 bases). CDR3 size: 16 residues. Germline assignment: CDR1 GTSNPN and CDR2 SVGIG (reference sequence). Trimming took 4 bases from V and 1 from J, leaving 20 bases between them. The CDR3 sequence is CAWTGHRALKSYEQYV. The CDR3, as DNA: TGTGCCTGGACCGGACACAGGGCTCTCAAGTCCTACGAGCAGTACGTC.

The rearrangement links TRBV2 to TRBJ1-1, with no clear D. CDR1 is SNHLY and CDR2 is FYNNEI in the germline V gene. The CDR3 extends over 14 amino acids. V dropped 1 base and J dropped 3 bases, with 9 bases sitting between them. The CDR3 loop is CASSEEASYTEAFF. In DNA, the CDR3 is TGTGCCAGCAGTGAAGAGGCATCGTACACTGAAGCTTTCTTT.

V gene TRBV19 combines with J gene TRBJ2-5; the D is unclear. The CDR3 has 14 amino acids. V was shortened by 3 bases and J by 5 bases, with 13 bases between the two germline ends. From germline, CDR1 is LNHDA and CDR2 SQIVND (reference sequence). The CDR3: CASSMHRSRETQYF. DNA for the CDR3: TGTGCCAGTAGTATGCATAGGAGCCGGGAGACCCAGTACTTC.

V usage is TRBV2 and J usage is TRBJ2-7; D gene unclear. The CDR3 is made up of 14 amino acids. V was clipped by 3 bases and J by 2 bases, with 11 bases between them. Germline V CDR1 and CDR2: SNHLY, FYNNEI. CDR3 amino acids: CASSEVHGAYEQYF. CDR3 coding DNA: TGTGCCAGCAGTGAGGTCCACGGAGCCTACGAGCAGTACTTC.

This clone was recorded once. V usage is TRBV10-2 and J usage is TRBJ2-1; D might be TRBD2 (5 bases). The CDR3 totals 14 residues. Germline loops: CDR1 WSHSY, CDR2 SAAADI. Trimming pared 6 bases from V and 3 bases from J, leaving 12 bases between. For the CDR3, the DNA is TGCGCCAGCAGCGATAGGACTTACTACAATGAGCAGTTCTTC. Translation: CASSDRTYYNEQFF.